The rows below give T cell receptor beta chains drawn from one sample of a study of blood T cells in healthy people across ages. One entry per CDR3 protein results from TCRdb running MiXCR on the 5' RACE reads. Among fewer than 750,000 distinct CDR3 sequences listed, 40% to 50% were seen once. Sequences were obtained from blood. The receptor set was obtained from a man older than 75 in good health. CDR3s include the opening cysteine and the closing phenylalanine or tryptophan. D genes are given only for firm matches. Rows give clone size only sometimes, using once, few, many, or a class for an expanded clone.

>TRBD1|TRBJ2-1|TRBV28|few
TGTGCCAGCAGTTTCTTGGGACAGAGCTCCTACAATGAGCAGTTCTTC
CASSFLGQSSYNEQFF
>TRBD2|TRBJ2-1|TRBV4-2|-
TGTGCCAGCAGCGAAAGGACTAGCGGCTCCTACAATGAGCAGTTCTTC
CASSERTSGSYNEQFF
>-|TRBJ2-5|TRBV10-3|few
TGTGCCATCAGGGGTGGGGTCCAAGAGACCCAGTACTTC
CAIRGGVQETQYF
>-|TRBJ2-7|TRBV11-2|-
TGTGCCAGCAGCTTGTGGGGAACCCAGTACTTC
CASSLWGTQYF
>-|TRBJ1-1|TRBV30|-
TGTGCCTGGACCACCCGGGGGAGGCACACTGAAGCTTTCTTT
CAWTTRGRHTEAFF
>TRBD1|TRBJ1-2|TRBV11-2|-
TGTGCCAGCAGCTCACCGACAGGGTTCCTGGGGGGCTACACCTTC
CASSSPTGFLGGYTF
>-|TRBJ2-7|TRBV7-8|-
TGTGCCAGCAGCGGGGATTACAATGAGCAGTACTTC
CASSGDYNEQYF
>-|TRBJ2-3|TRBV7-9|few
TGTGCCAGCAGCTATCCGGGGGCAGATACGCAGTATTTT
CASSYPGADTQYF
>-|TRBJ2-7|TRBV29-1|-
TGCAGCGTTGAAGTCACCCAAGTCGGGAGTGAGCAGTACTTC
CSVEVTQVGSEQYF
>TRBD1|TRBJ2-3|TRBV3-1|-
TGTGCCAGCAGCCTTCGACAGGGATCTTGGTCAGATACGCAGTATTTT
CASSLRQGSWSDTQYF
>-|TRBJ1-6|TRBV4-2|few
TGTGCCAGCAGCCAAGAAAGGACCGTCGATAATTCACCCCTCCACTTT
CASSQERTVDNSPLHF
>TRBD1|TRBJ1-3|TRBV7-2|-
TGTGCCAGCAGCTTAAGGGCTCAGGGGGCTGGAAACACCATATATTTT
CASSLRAQGAGNTIYF
>TRBD2|TRBJ2-3|TRBV7-2|few
TGTGCCAGCAGCATCCAGACTAGCGGGGGGGCCTCAGATACGCAGTATTTT
CASSIQTSGGASDTQYF
>TRBD1|TRBJ2-1|TRBV20-1|-
TGCAGTGCACGGCAGGGGGCTAATGAGCAGTTCTTC
CSARQGANEQFF
>-|TRBJ2-5|TRBV12-3/TRBV12-4|few
TGTGCCAGCAGTTTAGGACAGTCTAACCAAGAGACCCAGTACTTC
CASSLGQSNQETQYF
>-|TRBJ2-6|TRBV7-8|few
TGTGCCAGCAGCTTAGTGGGCTTTGGACAGCTAAGCTCTGGGGCCAACGTCCTGACTTTC
CASSLVGFGQLSSGANVLTF